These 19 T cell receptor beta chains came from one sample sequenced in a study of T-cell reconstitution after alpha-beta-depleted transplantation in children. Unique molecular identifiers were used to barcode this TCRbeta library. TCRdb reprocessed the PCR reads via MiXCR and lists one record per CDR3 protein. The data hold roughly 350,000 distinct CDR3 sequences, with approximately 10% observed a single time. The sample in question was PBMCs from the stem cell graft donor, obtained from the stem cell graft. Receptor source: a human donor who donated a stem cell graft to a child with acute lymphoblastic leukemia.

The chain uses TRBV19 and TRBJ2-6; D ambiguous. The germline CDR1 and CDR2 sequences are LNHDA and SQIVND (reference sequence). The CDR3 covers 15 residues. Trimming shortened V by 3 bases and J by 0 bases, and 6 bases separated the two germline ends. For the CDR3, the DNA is TGTGCCAGTAGTATGATGGACTCTGGGGCCAACGTCCTGACTTTC. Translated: CASSMMDSGANVLTF.

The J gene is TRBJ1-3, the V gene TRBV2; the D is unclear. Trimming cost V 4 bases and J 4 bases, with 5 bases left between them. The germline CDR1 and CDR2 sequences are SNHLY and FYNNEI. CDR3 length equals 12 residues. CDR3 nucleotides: TGTGCCAGCAGTGGGGTAGGAAACACCATATATTTT. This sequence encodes CASSGVGNTIYF.

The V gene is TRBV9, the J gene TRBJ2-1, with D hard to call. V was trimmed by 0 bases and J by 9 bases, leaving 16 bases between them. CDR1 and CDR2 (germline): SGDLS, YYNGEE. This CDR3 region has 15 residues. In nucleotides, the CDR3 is TGTGCCAGCAGCGTAGGCCCGATGAGTAGTGGTGAGCAGTTCTTC. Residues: CASSVGPMSSGEQFF.

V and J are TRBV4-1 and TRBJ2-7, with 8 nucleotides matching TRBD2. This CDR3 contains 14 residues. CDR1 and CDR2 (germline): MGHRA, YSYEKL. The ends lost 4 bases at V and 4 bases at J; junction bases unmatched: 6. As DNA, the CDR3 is TGCGCCAGCAGCCTCCTAGCTAGCGGGTACGAGCAGTACTTC. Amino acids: CASSLLASGYEQYF.

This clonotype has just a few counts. The CDR3 spells CASTNGIYGYTF. The CDR3 DNA reads TGTGCCAGCACCAACGGAATATATGGCTACACCTTC. The chain combines TRBV12-3 or TRBV12-4 with TRBJ1-2; D gene ambiguous. V was pared by 7 bases and J by 5 bases, with 11 bases between. The CDR3 length is 12 residues.

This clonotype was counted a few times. The CDR3 bases are TGTGCTAGTGGTCGCGGGGAGGGGATACAGCAGTTCTTC. Amino acids: CASGRGEGIQQFF. The genes are TRBV12-5 and TRBJ2-1; TRBD2 matches at 7 bases. Unmatched junction bases numbered 9, after V lost 5 bases and J lost 11 bases. CDR3 length: 13 amino acids. Germline assignment: CDR1 LGHNT and CDR2 FRNRAP.

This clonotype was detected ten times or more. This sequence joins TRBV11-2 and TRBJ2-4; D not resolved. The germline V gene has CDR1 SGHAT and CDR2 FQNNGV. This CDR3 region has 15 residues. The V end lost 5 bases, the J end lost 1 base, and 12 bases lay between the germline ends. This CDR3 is CASSPDLAAKNIQYF. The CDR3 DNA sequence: TGTGCCAGCAGCCCGGACCTCGCGGCCAAAAACATTCAGTACTTC.

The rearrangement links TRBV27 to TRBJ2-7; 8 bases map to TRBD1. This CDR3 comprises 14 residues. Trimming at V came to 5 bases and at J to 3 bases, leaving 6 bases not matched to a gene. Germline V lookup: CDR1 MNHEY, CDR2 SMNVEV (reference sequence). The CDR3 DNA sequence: TGTGCCAGCAGTCCCAGGGGGCCCAACTACGAGCAGTACTTC. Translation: CASSPRGPNYEQYF.

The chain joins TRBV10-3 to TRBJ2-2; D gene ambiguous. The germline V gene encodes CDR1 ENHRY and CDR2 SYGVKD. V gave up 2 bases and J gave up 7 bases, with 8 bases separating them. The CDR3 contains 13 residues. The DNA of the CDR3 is TGTGCCATCAGTGAGCAGAACCACGGGGAGCTGTTTTTT. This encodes CAISEQNHGELFF.

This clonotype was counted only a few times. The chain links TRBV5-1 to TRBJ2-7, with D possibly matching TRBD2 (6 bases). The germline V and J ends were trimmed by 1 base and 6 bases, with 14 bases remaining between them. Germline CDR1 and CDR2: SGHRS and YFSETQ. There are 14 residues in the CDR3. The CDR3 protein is CASSLSPGGREQYF. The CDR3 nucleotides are TGCGCCAGCAGCTTGTCCCCCGGGGGTCGCGAGCAGTACTTC.

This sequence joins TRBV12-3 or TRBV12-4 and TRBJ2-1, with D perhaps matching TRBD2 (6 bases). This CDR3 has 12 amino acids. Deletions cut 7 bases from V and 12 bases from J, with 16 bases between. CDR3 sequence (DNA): TGTGCCAGCATGGTGGGGGGAGTTGGGCAGTTCTTC. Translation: CASMVGGVGQFF.

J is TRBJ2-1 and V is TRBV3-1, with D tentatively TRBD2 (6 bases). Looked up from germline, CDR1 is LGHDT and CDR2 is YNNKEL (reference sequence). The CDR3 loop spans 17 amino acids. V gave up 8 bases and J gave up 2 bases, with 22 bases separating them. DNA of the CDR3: TGTGCCAGCTCCCACCGCGACGGCGGGGCGGCCTACAATGAGCAGTTCTTC. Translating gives CASSHRDGGAAYNEQFF.

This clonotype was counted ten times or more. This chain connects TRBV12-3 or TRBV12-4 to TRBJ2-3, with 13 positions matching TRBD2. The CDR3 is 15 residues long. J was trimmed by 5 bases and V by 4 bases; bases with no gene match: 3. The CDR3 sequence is CASSSGTSGVDTQYF. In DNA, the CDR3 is TGTGCCAGCAGTTCCGGGACTAGCGGGGTAGATACGCAGTATTTT.

The chain's CDR3 is CASSQDVTTPEWEQFF. In DNA form, the CDR3 reads TGTGCCAGCAGCCAAGATGTTACTACCCCGGAATGGGAGCAGTTCTTC. The chain recombines TRBV14 with TRBJ2-1; D unresolved. The germline gives CDR1 SGHDN, CDR2 FVKESK. V was cut by 0 bases and J by 10 bases, with 19 bases left in between. The CDR3 sequence is 16 residues long.

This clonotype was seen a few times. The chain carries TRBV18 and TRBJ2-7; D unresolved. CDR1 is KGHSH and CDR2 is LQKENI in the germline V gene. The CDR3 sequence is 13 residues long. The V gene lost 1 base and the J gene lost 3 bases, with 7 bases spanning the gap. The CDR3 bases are TGTGCCAGCTCACCACGGGCGGACTACGAGCAGTACTTC. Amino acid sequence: CASSPRADYEQYF.

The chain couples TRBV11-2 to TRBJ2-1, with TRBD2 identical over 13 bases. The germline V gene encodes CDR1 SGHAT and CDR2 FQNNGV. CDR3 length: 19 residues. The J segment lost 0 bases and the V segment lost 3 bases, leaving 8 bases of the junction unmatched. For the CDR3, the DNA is TGTGCCAGCAGCTTGGGATTCCGACTAGCGGGAGGCTCCTACAATGAGCAGTTCTTC. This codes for CASSLGFRLAGGSYNEQFF.

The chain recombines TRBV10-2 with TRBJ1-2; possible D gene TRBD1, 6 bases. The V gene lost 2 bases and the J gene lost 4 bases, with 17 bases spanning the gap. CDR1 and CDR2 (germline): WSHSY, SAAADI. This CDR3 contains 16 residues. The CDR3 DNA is TGCGCCAGCAGTGAGATTAGTGGCAGGGGCGGCTATGGCTACACCTTC. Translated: CASSEISGRGGYGYTF.

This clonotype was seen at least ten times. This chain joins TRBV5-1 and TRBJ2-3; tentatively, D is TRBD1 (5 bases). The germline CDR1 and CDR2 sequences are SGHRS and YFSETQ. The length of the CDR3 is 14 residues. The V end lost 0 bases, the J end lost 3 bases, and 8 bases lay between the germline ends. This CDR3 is CASSLAQGTDTQYF. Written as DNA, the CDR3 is TGCGCCAGCAGCTTGGCGCAGGGTACAGATACGCAGTATTTT.

CDR3 sequence (DNA): TGCGCCAGCAGCAGCTGGGACTATGGCTACACCTTC. It specifies CASSSWDYGYTF. The V gene is TRBV5-1, the J gene TRBJ1-2; no definite D call. Germline assignment: CDR1 SGHRS and CDR2 YFSETQ. Deletions cut 4 bases from V and 3 bases from J, with 7 bases between. The CDR3 length is 12 residues.